Sequencing of this TCR beta chain was carried out in a study of T cell repertoires in cytomegalovirus infection. TCRdb re-derived calls from the reads in MiXCR, one entry per CDR3 protein. The table records 100,000 to 150,000 distinct CDR3 sequences, 20% to 30% of them present only once. In the case of this clonotype: What it binds is not known.

From germline, CDR1 is KGHDR and CDR2 SFDVKD. Trimming shortened V by 3 bases and J by 0 bases, and 5 bases separated the two germline ends. The CDR3 covers 14 residues. This receptor was obtained from a human donor in good health (CMV status not recorded). Some clones in this sample may be carry-over from other donors' samples. The V and J genes are TRBV24-1 and TRBJ1-5; D call uncertain. Sequenced material: PBMCs, sequenced either directly or after in vitro stimulation (not recorded which). The CDR3 protein is CATSDTYSNQPQHF. DNA of the CDR3: TGTGCCACCAGTGATACATATAGCAATCAGCCCCAGCATTTT.